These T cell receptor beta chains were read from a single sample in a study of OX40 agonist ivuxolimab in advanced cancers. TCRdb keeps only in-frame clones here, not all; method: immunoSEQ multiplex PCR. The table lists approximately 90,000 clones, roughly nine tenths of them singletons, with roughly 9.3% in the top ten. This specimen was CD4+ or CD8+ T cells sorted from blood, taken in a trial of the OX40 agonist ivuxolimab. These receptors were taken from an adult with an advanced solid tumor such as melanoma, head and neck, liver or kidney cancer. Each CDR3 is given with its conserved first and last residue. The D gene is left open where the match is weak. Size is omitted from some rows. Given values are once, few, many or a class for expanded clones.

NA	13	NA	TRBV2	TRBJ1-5	CASRGTTNQPQHF	TGTGCCAGCAGGGGGACTACCAATCAGCCCCAGCATTTT
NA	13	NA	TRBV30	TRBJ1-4	CAWSVYPPEKLLF	TGTGCCTGGAGTGTATACCCCCCTGAAAAACTGCTTTTT
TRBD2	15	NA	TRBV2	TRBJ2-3	CASKTSGSSPDTQYF	TGTGCCAGCAAGACTAGCGGGAGCTCCCCAGATACGCAGTATTTT
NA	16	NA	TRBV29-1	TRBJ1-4	CSVDSGGAATNEKLFF	TGCAGCGTTGATAGCGGAGGGGCAGCGACTAATGAAAAACTGTTTTTT
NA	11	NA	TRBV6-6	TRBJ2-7	CASSYGDEQYF	TGTGCCAGCAGTTACGGGGACGAGCAGTACTTC
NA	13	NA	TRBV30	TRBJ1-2	CAWSGDQGYGYTF	TGTGCCTGGAGCGGAGATCAGGGCTATGGCTACACCTTC
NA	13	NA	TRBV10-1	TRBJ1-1	CASKGHLNTEAFF	TGCGCCAGCAAAGGACACCTTAACACTGAAGCTTTCTTT
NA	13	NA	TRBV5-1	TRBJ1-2	CASSFDASYGYTF	TGCGCCAGCAGCTTTGACGCTTCTTATGGCTACACCTTC
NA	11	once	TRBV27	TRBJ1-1	CASRGGPEAFF	TGTGCCAGTAGGGGGGGTCCTGAAGCTTTCTTT
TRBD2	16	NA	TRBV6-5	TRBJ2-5	CASSYSLAVPQETQYF	TGTGCCAGCAGTTATTCTCTAGCGGTACCTCAAGAGACCCAGTACTTC
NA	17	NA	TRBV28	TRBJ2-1	CASSLSWAEPTHNEQFF	TGTGCCAGCAGTTTATCTTGGGCGGAGCCTACTCACAATGAGCAGTTCTTC
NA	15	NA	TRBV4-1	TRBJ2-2	CASSLRDTSTGELFF	TGCGCCAGCAGCCTCCGGGACACTTCCACCGGGGAGCTGTTTTTT
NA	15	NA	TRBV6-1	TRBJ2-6	CASSSGESGANVLTF	TGTGCCAGCAGTTCCGGGGAATCTGGGGCCAACGTCCTGACTTTC
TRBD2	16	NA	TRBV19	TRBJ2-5	CASSKLAGRGGETQYF	TGTGCCAGTAGTAAGCTAGCGGGGAGGGGGGGAGAGACCCAGTACTTC
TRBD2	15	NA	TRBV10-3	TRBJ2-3	CAISESRASGDTQYF	TGTGCCATCAGTGAGTCTCGGGCTAGCGGAGATACGCAGTATTTT
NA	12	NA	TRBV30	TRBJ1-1	CAWSVGNTEAFF	TGTGCCTGGAGTGTAGGGAACACTGAAGCTTTCTTT
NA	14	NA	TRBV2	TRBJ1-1	CASSEAQGVTEAFF	TGTGCCAGCAGTGAAGCGCAGGGTGTCACTGAAGCTTTCTTT
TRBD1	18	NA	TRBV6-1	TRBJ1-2	CASSEWGGSGTGVYGYTF	TGTGCCAGCAGTGAATGGGGGGGATCCGGGACAGGGGTCTATGGCTACACCTTC
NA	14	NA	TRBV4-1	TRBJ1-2	CASSQSRGNYGYTF	TGCGCCAGCAGCCAATCCAGGGGTAACTATGGCTACACCTTC
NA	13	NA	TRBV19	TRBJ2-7	CASSISWAYEQYF	TGTGCCAGTAGTATTTCCTGGGCCTACGAGCAGTACTTC
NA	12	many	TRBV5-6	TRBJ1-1	CASRRQTTEAFF	TGTGCCAGCAGGAGACAGACTACTGAAGCTTTCTTT
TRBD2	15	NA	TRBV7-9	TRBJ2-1	CASSRQRERAHEQFF	TGTGCCAGCAGCCGACAGCGGGAGAGAGCCCATGAGCAGTTCTTC
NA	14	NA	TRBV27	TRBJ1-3	CASRPGGSGNTIYF	TGTGCCAGCAGGCCGGGGGGTTCTGGAAACACCATATATTTT
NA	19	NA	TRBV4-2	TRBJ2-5	CASSQERFGTGALQETQYF	TGTGCCAGCAGCCAAGAACGGTTCGGAACGGGAGCACTCCAAGAGACCCAGTACTTC